These 31 T cell receptor beta chains share one sample of origin, sequenced in a study of cytomegalovirus exposure and HLA in healthy donors. The PCR employed 60 Vbeta primers together with 13 Jbeta primers. Produced via immunoSEQ multiplex PCR; TCRdb's table is partial and in-frame only. Of around 170,000 clones listed, over 80% are singletons. Sequenced material: PBMCs. Source of these receptors: a woman aged 18-35 years in good health and CMV-seronegative.

The chain is built from TRBV7-9 and TRBJ2-7; tentatively, D is TRBD1 (7 bases). Germline CDR1 and CDR2: SEHNR and FQNEAQ (reference sequence). V shed 2 bases and J shed 8 bases, with 25 bases lying between them. The CDR3 extends over 17 amino acids. CDR3 sequence reads: CASSLRSGQGGKGQQYF. The CDR3 DNA is TGTGCCAGCAGCTTAAGGTCCGGGCAGGGGGGTAAGGGCCAGCAGTACTTC.

The gene calls are TRBV14 and TRBJ1-4, with D tentatively TRBD1 (6 bases). The germline gives CDR1 SGHDN, CDR2 FVKESK. V lost 5 bases, J lost 0 bases, and 10 bases lay in between. The CDR3 consists of 15 residues. The CDR3, as DNA: TGTGCCAGCAGCGCCCGGACAGCAACTAATGAAAAACTGTTTTTT. Translation: CASSARTATNEKLFF.

The chain is built from TRBV7-2 and TRBJ2-5; TRBD1 aligns across 10 bases. The DNA end is a closer match to TRBJ2-7, so the J assignment may be wrong. CDR1 and CDR2 from the germline V gene are SGHTA and FQGNSA. CDR3 size: 15 residues. The CDR3 loop is CASSKGQGRSYEQYF. The CDR3 DNA is TGTGCCAGCAGCAAGGGACAGGGGCGATCCTACGAGCAGTACTTC.

V is TRBV4-1 and J is TRBJ1-2; no reliable D call. This CDR3 spans 13 amino acids. V lost 1 base and J lost 8, with 11 bases in between. From germline, CDR1 is MGHRA and CDR2 YSYEKL. CDR3 in DNA: TGCGCCAGCAGCCAAGTTTTGGAGGGCGGCTACACCTTC. This sequence encodes CASSQVLEGGYTF.

CDR3 sequence (DNA): TGCGCCAGCATGACAGATATTGGAAACACCATATATTTT. As protein: CASMTDIGNTIYF. This chain connects TRBV10-2 to TRBJ1-3; D perhaps matches TRBD1 (5 bases). Looked up from germline, CDR1 is WSHSY and CDR2 is SAAADI. The CDR3 is 13 residues long. Trimming shortened V by 7 bases and J by 3 bases, and 10 bases separated the two germline ends.

The chain has TRBV27 and TRBJ1-4; 7 bases fit TRBD1. CDR3 length: 14 residues. Germline V lookup: CDR1 MNHEY, CDR2 SMNVEV (reference sequence). J was trimmed by 6 bases and V by 1 base; bases with no gene match: 2. This CDR3 reads CASSLFQGDEKLFF. In DNA, the CDR3 is TGTGCCAGCAGTTTATTCCAGGGGGATGAAAAACTGTTTTTT.

The rearrangement uses TRBV19 and TRBJ1-5, with D perhaps TRBD1 (6 bases). V was shortened by 1 base and J by 4 bases, with 14 bases between the two germline ends. This CDR3 contains 16 residues. Looked up from germline, CDR1 is LNHDA and CDR2 is SQIVND (reference sequence). For the CDR3, the DNA is TGTGCCAGTAGTATAGCTTCCGGGACAACGAATCAGCCCCAGCATTTT. Protein: CASSIASGTTNQPQHF.

The CDR3 sequence: CASSDYPTTSTGFNEAFF. The CDR3 bases are TGTGCCAGCAGTGACTACCCAACCACATCGACAGGGTTTAATGAAGCTTTCTTT. This sequence joins TRBV6-4 and TRBJ1-1, with 7 bases matching TRBD1. V was clipped by 1 base and J by 7 bases; unmatched bases: 18. CDR3 size: 18 residues. In germline, CDR1 is MRHNA, CDR2 SNTAGT.

The chain uses TRBV6-5 and TRBJ1-1; D unresolved. This CDR3 spans 14 amino acids. The germline CDR1 and CDR2 sequences are MNHEY and SVGAGI. V was shortened by 6 bases and J by 1 base, with 12 bases between the two germline ends. CDR3 sequence: CASSSFVPNTEAFF. The CDR3 bases are TGTGCCAGCAGCTCCTTTGTCCCGAACACTGAAGCTTTCTTT.

The chain joins TRBV7-9 to TRBJ2-5, with 8 nucleotides matching TRBD1. Trimming cost V 4 bases and J 5 bases; bases outside gene matches: 6. The CDR3 totals 14 residues. CDR1 SEHNR and CDR2 FQNEAQ come from the germline V gene (reference sequence). The CDR3 is CASSSPDRDETQYF. DNA for the CDR3: TGTGCCAGCAGCTCCCCGGACAGGGACGAGACCCAGTACTTC.

A note on this clone: The identical CDR3 is also encoded by other nucleotide sequences in the sample. The chain carries TRBV5-1 and TRBJ2-7; possible D gene TRBD1, 5 bases. Germline V CDR1 and CDR2: SGHRS, YFSETQ. The CDR3 spans 14 residues. Trimming shortened V by 0 bases and J by 1 base, and 8 bases separated the two germline ends. The CDR3 here is CASSLVAGSYEQYF. The CDR3 DNA follows: TGCGCCAGCAGCTTGGTAGCAGGGTCCTACGAGCAGTACTTC.

The chain couples TRBV19 to TRBJ1-1, with 7 bases lining up with TRBD1. This CDR3 is 12 amino acids long. Germline assignment: CDR1 LNHDA and CDR2 SQIVND (reference sequence). J was trimmed by 8 bases and V by 8 bases; bases with no gene match: 8. CDR3 bases: TGTGCCAGTTCGACAGGGCCTATAGAAGCTTTCTTT. Its protein is CASSTGPIEAFF.

V is TRBV7-3 and J is TRBJ2-3; 9 bases agree with TRBD2. The V gene end was trimmed by 1 base and the J gene end by 0 bases; junction bases not matched to a gene: 8. From germline, CDR1 is SGHTA and CDR2 FQGTGA. The CDR3 covers 18 residues. CDR3 loop: CASSLRSSGDPSTDTQYF. The CDR3 DNA sequence: TGTGCCAGCAGCTTAAGGTCTAGCGGGGACCCTAGCACAGATACGCAGTATTTT.

The V and J genes are TRBV10-3 and TRBJ1-2; 8 positions match TRBD1. Per the germline V gene, CDR1 is ENHRY and CDR2 is SYGVKD. V was pared by 6 bases and J by 3 bases, with 0 bases of the junction left unmatched. The CDR3 is made up of 12 amino acids. Written as DNA, the CDR3 is TGTGCCATCAGGACAGGGGACTATGGCTACACCTTC. Its translation is CAIRTGDYGYTF.

The chain uses TRBV19 and TRBJ2-1; 11 positions match TRBD2. J gave up 4 bases and V 4 bases, and 6 bases lay outside the gene matches. There are 16 residues in the CDR3. In germline, CDR1 is LNHDA, CDR2 SQIVND (reference sequence). CDR3 DNA sequence: TGTGCCAGTAGTAATAGCGGGGGGGGACGTTACAATGAGCAGTTCTTC. This codes for CASSNSGGGRYNEQFF. Based on the CDR3 plus reference TRBV19 and TRBJ2-1, the full variable domain is DGGITQSPKYLFRKEGQNVTLSCEQNLNHDAMYWYRQDPGQGLRLIYYSQIVNDFQKGDIAEGYSVSREKKESFPLTVTSAQKNPTAFYLCASSNSGGGRYNEQFFGPGTRLTVL.

The chain employs TRBV6-5 and TRBJ1-1; D unclear. The V and J ends lost 4 bases and 4 bases respectively, with 10 bases between them. CDR1 MNHEY and CDR2 SVGAGI come from the germline V gene. CDR3 size: 13 residues. This CDR3 is CASSSVRRTEAFF. CDR3 DNA sequence: TGTGCCAGCAGTTCCGTCAGGCGCACTGAAGCTTTCTTT.

This clone was recorded a few times. The chain has TRBV6-1 and TRBJ2-2, with D maybe TRBD1 (6 bases). Trimming left V 1 base short and J 0 bases short, with 12 bases between. The CDR3 sequence is 17 residues long. Germline CDR1 reads MNHNS; CDR2 reads SASEGT. The CDR3 protein is CASSEGRQAANTGELFF. The CDR3 bases are TGTGCCAGCAGTGAAGGGAGACAGGCCGCGAACACCGGGGAGCTGTTTTTT.

The chain carries TRBV20-1 and TRBJ2-7, with D hard to call. CDR1 is DFQATT, CDR2 SNEGSKA, per germline (reference sequence). Trimming took 3 bases from V and 7 from J, leaving 10 bases between them. The CDR3 is 11 amino acids. CDR3 sequence (DNA): TGCAGTGCTAGCCGGAGTGGGGAGCAGTACTTC. Its translation: CSASRSGEQYF.

This clone showed up just once. This chain uses TRBV7-9 with TRBJ1-2; D is possibly TRBD1 (6 bases). V lost 7 bases to trimming and J lost 6 bases, with 15 bases between them. Germline CDR1 SEHNR, CDR2 FQNEAQ (reference sequence). The CDR3 has 13 residues. CDR3 amino acids: CASIKQGFDGYTF. Written as DNA, the CDR3 is TGTGCCAGCATCAAACAGGGATTCGATGGCTACACCTTC.

The genes are TRBV5-1 and TRBJ2-7; D possibly corresponds to TRBD2 (5 bases). The germline CDR1 and CDR2 sequences are SGHRS and YFSETQ. V was shortened by 0 bases and J by 6 bases, with 10 bases between the two germline ends. CDR3 length: 13 amino acids. CDR3 nucleotides: TGCGCCAGCAGCTTGGACCCGGGGATCGAGCAGTACTTC. Translation: CASSLDPGIEQYF.

The J gene is TRBJ2-7, the V gene TRBV20-1, with 8 bases aligning to TRBD1. Germline V gene lookup returns CDR1 DFQATT and CDR2 SNEGSKA (reference sequence). The CDR3 totals 11 residues. Germline trimming cut 7 bases from V and 5 bases from J; bases unmatched to any gene: 4. CDR3 loop: CSVMDRDEQYF. Written as DNA, the CDR3 is TGCAGTGTTATGGACAGGGACGAGCAGTACTTC.

The V gene is TRBV19, the J gene TRBJ2-3, with 9 bases lining up with TRBD2. Germline values: CDR1 LNHDA, CDR2 SQIVND (reference sequence). Trimming cost V 4 bases and J 4 bases; bases outside gene matches: 9. There are 16 residues in the CDR3. In DNA, the CDR3 is TGTGCCAGTAGTAGGGGAAGCGGGGGGCGTGCAGATACGCAGTATTTT. It translates to CASSRGSGGRADTQYF. The whole variable domain, filled in from reference TRBV19 and TRBJ2-3, reads DGGITQSPKYLFRKEGQNVTLSCEQNLNHDAMYWYRQDPGQGLRLIYYSQIVNDFQKGDIAEGYSVSREKKESFPLTVTSAQKNPTAFYLCASSRGSGGRADTQYFGPGTRLTVL.

This clone was seen a single time. This chain joins TRBV5-1 and TRBJ2-7, with TRBD1 matching over 7 bases. The J segment lost 2 bases and the V segment lost 2 bases, leaving 13 bases of the junction unmatched. Germline V lookup: CDR1 SGHRS, CDR2 YFSETQ. This CDR3 region has 17 residues. The CDR3 loop is CASSFYTGEPAAYEQYF. CDR3 nucleotide sequence: TGCGCCAGCAGCTTTTACACAGGGGAACCCGCCGCCTACGAGCAGTACTTC.

The chain couples TRBV6-1 to TRBJ1-6; a weak D match, TRBD1 (5 bases). Trimming removed 3 bases at V and 7 bases at J, with 16 bases between. The V gene's germline CDR1 is MNHNS and CDR2 SASEGT. This CDR3 is 16 amino acids long. The CDR3 sequence: CASSDKGRVPNSPLHF. The CDR3 DNA sequence: TGTGCCAGCAGTGACAAAGGCAGGGTACCGAATTCACCCCTCCACTTT.

This rearrangement joins TRBV5-8 to TRBJ1-2; D is ambiguous. Germline values: CDR1 SGHTS, CDR2 YDEGEE. The CDR3 consists of 12 residues. Trimming stripped 10 bases from V and 4 bases from J, with 14 bases between. The CDR3 reads CAAPFGLYGYTF. In nucleotides, the CDR3 is TGTGCCGCCCCGTTTGGCCTCTATGGCTACACCTTC.

This clone was observed a handful of times. The chain recombines TRBV5-8 with TRBJ2-7, with a tentative D call TRBD2 (6 bases). The CDR3 is 13 residues long. The V gene's germline CDR1 is SGHTS and CDR2 YDEGEE. Trimming cost V 4 bases and J 7 bases, with 15 bases left between them. Here the CDR3 reads CASSPRDGSEQYF. The CDR3 nucleotides are TGTGCCAGCAGCCCGCGGGACGGGTCAGAGCAGTACTTC.

This clone appeared a single time. The chain carries TRBV5-1 and TRBJ1-2, with D possibly TRBD1 on 5 matching bases. Germline CDR1 SGHRS, CDR2 YFSETQ. V was clipped by 0 bases and J by 7 bases, with 7 bases between them. The CDR3 has 12 amino acids. CDR3 coding DNA: TGCGCCAGCAGCTTGGAACAGGCTGGCTACACCTTC. Translating it yields CASSLEQAGYTF.

This clone has only a few counts. This chain joins TRBV9 and TRBJ2-3, with 7 bases fitting TRBD1. Trimming at V came to 3 bases and at J to 0 bases, leaving 7 bases not matched to a gene. The CDR3 loop spans 16 amino acids. Germline assignment: CDR1 SGDLS and CDR2 YYNGEE. CDR3 region: CASSARTGTSTDTQYF. The DNA for the CDR3 is TGTGCCAGCAGCGCCCGGACAGGAACTAGCACAGATACGCAGTATTTT. Full variable domain (missing parts from reference TRBV9 and TRBJ2-3): DSGVTQTPKHLITATGQRVTLRCSPRSGDLSVYWYQQSLDQGLQFLIQYYNGEERAKGNILERFSAQQFPDLHSELNLSSLELGDSALYFCASSARTGTSTDTQYFGPGTRLTVL.

This clone occurred once. The chain carries TRBV5-5 and TRBJ2-3, with a possible D match to TRBD2 (6 bases). CDR1 and CDR2 (germline): SGHKS, YYEKEE (reference sequence). The CDR3 totals 15 residues. Trimming left V 0 bases short and J 8 bases short, with 16 bases between. CDR3 DNA: TGTGCCAGCAGCTTGGTGGAGGGGCAGGCAGGTACGCAGTATTTT. Translated, it gives CASSLVEGQAGTQYF. Combining the CDR3 with reference TRBV5-5 and TRBJ2-3 gives the whole variable domain DAGVTQSPTHLIKTRGQQVTLRCSPISGHKSVSWYQQVLGQGPQFIFQYYEKEERGRGNFPDRFSARQFPNYSSELNVNALLLGDSALYLCASSLVEGQAGTQYFGPGTRLTVL.

This sequence joins TRBV6-5 and TRBJ1-3, with D possibly being TRBD1 (5 bases). The germline gives CDR1 MNHEY, CDR2 SVGAGI. V lost 0 bases, J lost 2 bases, and 8 bases lay in between. The CDR3 spans 15 residues. In nucleotides, the CDR3 is TGTGCCAGCAGTTACTCGATCAGGGCTGGAAACACCATATATTTT. It translates to CASSYSIRAGNTIYF.

With regard to this clone: Other DNA sequences from this sample encode an identical CDR3 as well. The chain joins TRBV28 to TRBJ1-5, with D hard to call. The length of the CDR3 is 15 residues. Per the germline V gene, CDR1 is MDHEN and CDR2 is SYDVKM. The V end lost 3 bases, the J end lost 0 bases, and 9 bases lay between the germline ends. CDR3 sequence reads: CASSLRGYSNQPQHF. DNA for the CDR3: TGTGCCAGCAGTTTGCGAGGGTATAGCAATCAGCCCCAGCATTTT.